This T cell receptor beta chain was captured by sequencing in a study of control samples from healthy donors and cancer patients. Sequencing used immunoSEQ multiplex PCR; TCRdb keeps in-frame clones, though not all of them. Of 110,000 or so clones detected, 80% to 90% appear once; the ten largest clones hold about an eighth. This CDR3 region has 14 residues. V was clipped by 3 bases and J by 3 bases, with 12 bases between them. Germline loops: CDR1 SQVTM, CDR2 ANQGSEA. The chain has TRBV29-1 and TRBJ2-1; D might be TRBD2 (6 bases). This sequence was found in a man aged 25 to 45 in good health. Sequences were obtained from blood. The CDR3 DNA follows: TGCAGCGTTGATGGGGGGACCCACTACAATGAGCAGTTCTTC. Translated: CSVDGGTHYNEQFF.